This T cell receptor (beta chain) was recovered during a study of cytotoxic CD8 clonotypes in ibrutinib-treated CLL. CDR3 length equals 13 residues. Findings and caveats of the study: The clonality rise at ibrutinib response reflected private clonotype expansion. Baseline clonality was higher than in age-matched healthy donors and moved in step with circulating CD8+ T-cell counts.

Some clones are missing from TCRdb's copy, which holds only in-frame ones; the method was immunoSEQ multiplex PCR. The sample contains tens of thousands of clones, 45% to 55% of which appear only once. There are many counts of this clone. Its antigen is not known. One end of the junction does not line up with germline, which may come from a read error. Sequencing used PBMCs, obtained after 12 months of ibrutinib treatment. The source is a human donor with chronic lymphocytic leukemia. The genes are TRBV5-3 and TRBJ1-2, with 7 positions matching TRBD1. TRBV5-3 counts as an open reading frame of uncertain function. Here the CDR3 reads CASSLGQSYGYTF. The DNA for the CDR3 is TGTGCCAGCAGCTTGGGACAGAGCTATGGCTACACCTTC.